One and the same sample provided the 14 T cell receptor beta chains below, sequenced in a study of Graves' ophthalmopathy and Graves' hyperthyroidism. Amplifying from RNA transcripts, the study obtained TCR beta CDR3 regions. An initial RT-PCR round employing HTBI primers preceded a second-round multiplex PCR. TCRdb used MiXCR to reprocess the multiplex PCR reads, holding one entry per CDR3 protein. The sample holds a few hundred thousand distinct CDR3 sequences, 39% seen once. Sequenced input: peripheral blood or thyroid tissue (not recorded which). The receptors stem from an adult man with Graves' hyperthyroidism.

This clonotype was recorded at least ten times. The V gene is TRBV12-5, the J gene TRBJ2-7; D is uncertain. CDR1 and CDR2 from the germline V gene are LGHNT and FRNRAP. V was clipped by 8 bases and J by 7 bases, with 12 bases between them. This CDR3 comprises 11 residues. CDR3 DNA sequence: TGTGCTAGTCGGTCACTGCGGGAGCAGTACTTC. It yields the protein CASRSLREQYF.

This clonotype came up a few times. This chain connects TRBV12-5 to TRBJ2-2, with 10 bases lining up with TRBD2. J lost 5 bases, V lost 6 bases, and 9 bases had no gene match. Germline V gene data show CDR1 as LGHNT and CDR2 as FRNRAP. The CDR3 length is 16 residues. The CDR3 here is CASGPSGGGSTGELFF. CDR3 bases: TGTGCTAGTGGACCAAGCGGGGGGGGTAGTACCGGGGAGCTGTTTTTT.

The chain employs TRBV12-3 or TRBV12-4 and TRBJ1-2; D is unresolved. Trimming removed 5 bases from V and 5 bases from J, with 12 bases in between. The CDR3 runs 13 residues. The CDR3 sequence is CASSRTSGYGYTF. CDR3 bases: TGTGCCAGCAGTCGGACTAGCGGGTATGGCTACACCTTC.

This chain uses TRBV28 with TRBJ1-1; D gene unclear. Germline V CDR1 and CDR2: MDHEN, SYDVKM. V lost 8 bases, J lost 4 bases, and 8 bases lay in between. The CDR3 runs 11 residues. CDR3 in DNA: TGTGCCAGCCGGGAATCCACTGAAGCTTTCTTT. It encodes CASRESTEAFF.

In its sample, this clonotype was seen many times. The rearrangement uses TRBV5-6 and TRBJ2-7; 10 bases agree with TRBD1. V lost 3 bases to trimming and J lost 7 bases; unmatched junction nucleotides: 7. This CDR3 spans 14 amino acids. Germline CDR1 SGHDT, CDR2 YYEEEE. CDR3 sequence: CASSWTGGAGEQYF. The DNA of the CDR3 is TGTGCCAGCAGCTGGACAGGGGGAGCGGGTGAGCAGTACTTC.

The DNA of the CDR3 is TGTGCCAGCAGAGGGATTGAGCAGTTCTTC. Its translation is CASRGIEQFF. The chain is built from TRBV3-1 and TRBJ2-1, with D unresolved. The V end was cut by 6 bases, the J end by 9 bases, with 6 bases between. CDR3 size: 10 residues. Germline V gives CDR1 LGHDT, CDR2 YNNKEL (reference sequence).

With regard to this clonotype: This may arise from a read error, as a much more abundant clone is one base away. The V gene is TRBV7-2, the J gene TRBJ2-7; 9 bases fit TRBD1. This CDR3 has 15 residues. The V gene's germline CDR1 is SGHTA and CDR2 FQGNSA. CDR3 nucleotide sequence: TGTGCCAGCAGCCCCCAACAGGGGGCGGACTACGAGCAGTGCTTC. Protein: CASSPQQGADYEQCF.

This chain links TRBV29-1 with TRBJ2-7; D ambiguous. V was cut by 8 bases and J by 6 bases, with 11 bases left in between. This CDR3 has 10 amino acids. CDR1 is SQVTM, CDR2 ANQGSEA, per germline. The CDR3, as DNA: TGCAGCTTAATTGGTTCCGAGCAGTACTTC. Its translation: CSLIGSEQYF.

This clonotype was seen repeatedly, ten times or more. The genes are TRBV12-3 or TRBV12-4 and TRBJ1-2; D remains ambiguous. The length of the CDR3 is 13 residues. V was trimmed by 3 bases and J by 2 bases, leaving 7 bases between them. The CDR3 nucleotides read TGTGCCAGCAGTTTGTTACCCAACTATGGCTACACCTTC. Protein: CASSLLPNYGYTF.

This clonotype has a handful of counts. The V call is TRBV18, the J call TRBJ1-1; D is unclear. In germline, CDR1 is KGHSH, CDR2 LQKENI. V dropped 6 bases and J dropped 5 bases, with 10 bases sitting between them. This CDR3 contains 12 residues. This CDR3 reads CASSQSWTEAFF. CDR3 DNA: TGTGCCAGCTCGCAAAGTTGGACTGAAGCTTTCTTT.

This clonotype has only a few counts. This chain uses TRBV28 with TRBJ1-2, with a tentative D call TRBD1 (5 bases). Germline V lookup: CDR1 MDHEN, CDR2 SYDVKM. The CDR3 spans 14 residues. The V end was cut by 4 bases, the J end by 4 bases, with 13 bases between. CDR3 nucleotides: TGTGCCAGCAGTTACCTCGGACAAATCTATGGCTACACCTTC. It is translated as CASSYLGQIYGYTF.

As regards this clonotype: This may stem from a read error, because a much larger clone lies one nucleotide away. This chain joins TRBV24-1 and TRBJ1-1; D unresolved. CDR1 and CDR2 from the germline V gene are KGHDR and SFDVKD. The CDR3 extends over 11 amino acids. V shed 4 bases and J shed 13 bases, with 12 bases lying between them. In DNA form, the CDR3 reads TGTGCCACCAGTGACCCCTTCGGGATTTTCTTT. This encodes CATSDPFGIFF.

The chain uses TRBV2 and TRBJ2-3; D ambiguous. Germline V CDR1 and CDR2: SNHLY, FYNNEI. Trimming removed 4 bases at V and 0 bases at J, with 5 bases between. The length of the CDR3 is 13 residues. Written as DNA, the CDR3 is TGTGCCAGCAGTGTTTTCAGCACAGATACGCAGTATTTT. It codes for CASSVFSTDTQYF. The full variable domain, with the rest looked up from reference TRBV2 and TRBJ2-3, is EPEVTQTPSHQVTQMGQEVILRCVPISNHLYFYWYRQILGQKVEFLVSFYNNEISEKSEIFDDQFSVERPDGSNFTLKIRSTKLEDSAMYFCASSVFSTDTQYFGPGTRLTVL.

This clonotype has a count of ten or more. The J gene is TRBJ2-7, the V gene TRBV11-1; D is unclear. CDR3 length: 13 residues. In germline, CDR1 is SGHAT, CDR2 FQDESV (reference sequence). The ends were cut back, 2 bases at V and 7 bases at J, with 12 bases in the middle. The CDR3 coding sequence is TGTGCCAGCAGCTTACCGTCCTCGTCAGAGCAGTACTTC. Protein: CASSLPSSSEQYF.